These 5 T cell receptor beta chains share one sample of origin, sequenced in a study of control samples from healthy donors and cancer patients. Profiling relied on immunoSEQ multiplex PCR, and the TCRdb table lists in-frame clones only, not all of them. The data hold about 46,000 clones, with 88% observed a single time. The sequenced material came from PBMCs. The origin of the receptors is a man in his fifties or sixties with head and neck cancer.

The CDR3 protein is CASSQRGPGNTIYF. For the CDR3, the DNA is TGTGCCAGTAGTCAGAGGGGGCCTGGAAACACCATATATTTT. The chain recombines TRBV19 with TRBJ1-3, with TRBD1 matching over 7 bases. Germline V gene lookup returns CDR1 LNHDA and CDR2 SQIVND (reference sequence). The CDR3 consists of 14 residues. Trimming cost V 5 bases and J 2 bases; bases outside gene matches: 3.

This chain connects TRBV3-1 (or the pseudogene TRBV3-2) to TRBJ2-5; D uncertain. Germline lookup yields CDR1 LGHDT and CDR2 YNNKEL (reference sequence). The germline V and J ends were trimmed by 1 base and 2 bases, with 8 bases remaining between them. The CDR3 sequence is 14 residues long. DNA for the CDR3: TGTGCCAGCAGCCAAGTATCACAGCAAGAGACCCAGTACTTC. Protein: CASSQVSQQETQYF.

The chain links TRBV2 to TRBJ1-6; the D is unclear. Trimming took 6 bases from V and 5 from J, leaving 5 bases between them. CDR3 length: 12 residues. CDR1 and CDR2 (germline): SNHLY, FYNNEI. CDR3 sequence (DNA): TGTGCCAGCAGCGTGGATAATTCACCCCTCCACTTT. This translates into CASSVDNSPLHF.

CDR3 nucleotides: TGTGCCAGCAGCCCCCGTGGGGATTTAGCGGGGGGCCCCACAGATACGCAGTATTTT. Protein product: CASSPRGDLAGGPTDTQYF. This sequence joins TRBV7-2 and TRBJ2-3, with 10 bases fitting TRBD2. The trim removed 5 bases at V and 2 bases at J, leaving 16 bases unmatched. This CDR3 has 19 residues. Germline lookup yields CDR1 SGHTA and CDR2 FQGNSA.

About this clone itself: The junction differs from germline at one of its ends, possibly a read error. This sequence joins TRBV18 and TRBJ2-7; D is perhaps TRBD1 (5 bases). The CDR3 length is 13 residues. Germline V lookup: CDR1 KGHSH, CDR2 LQKENI. The CDR3 nucleotides read TGTGCCAGCTCACCTTCAGGGAAGAACGAGCAGTGCTTC. Translating gives CASSPSGKNEQCF.